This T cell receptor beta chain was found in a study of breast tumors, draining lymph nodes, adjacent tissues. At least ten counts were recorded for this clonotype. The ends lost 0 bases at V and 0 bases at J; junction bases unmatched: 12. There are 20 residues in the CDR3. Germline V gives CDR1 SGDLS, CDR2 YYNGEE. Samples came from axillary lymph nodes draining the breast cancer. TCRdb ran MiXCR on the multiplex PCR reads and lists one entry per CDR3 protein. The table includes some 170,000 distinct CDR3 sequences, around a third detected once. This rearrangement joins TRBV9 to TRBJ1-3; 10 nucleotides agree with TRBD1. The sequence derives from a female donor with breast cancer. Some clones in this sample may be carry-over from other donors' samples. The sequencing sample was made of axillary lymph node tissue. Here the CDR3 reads CASSVAPGQGPPSSGNTIYF. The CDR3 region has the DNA TGTGCCAGCAGCGTAGCCCCGGGACAGGGGCCCCCTAGCTCTGGAAACACCATATATTTT.